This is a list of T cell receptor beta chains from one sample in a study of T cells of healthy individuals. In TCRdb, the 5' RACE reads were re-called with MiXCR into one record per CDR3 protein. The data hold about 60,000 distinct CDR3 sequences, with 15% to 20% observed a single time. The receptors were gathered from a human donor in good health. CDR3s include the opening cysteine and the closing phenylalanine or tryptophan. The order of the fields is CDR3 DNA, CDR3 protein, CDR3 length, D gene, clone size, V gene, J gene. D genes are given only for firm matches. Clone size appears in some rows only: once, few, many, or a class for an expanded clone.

CDR3nt: TGTGCCAGCAGCCAATTCAGGGCAGGGAGTCGGTTCTTC
CDR3aa: CASSQFRAGSRFF
len: 13
d_gene: .
abundance: .
v_gene: TRBV3-1
j_gene: TRBJ2-1

CDR3nt: TGTGCCAGCTCACCCTCGGAGGGGGCCAACGTCCTGACTTTC
CDR3aa: CASSPSEGANVLTF
len: 14
d_gene: .
abundance: .
v_gene: TRBV18
j_gene: TRBJ2-6

CDR3nt: TGTGCCAGCAGCCTCCAGGGTTTCCGGGACGTAGATTACGAGCAGTACTTC
CDR3aa: CASSLQGFRDVDYEQYF
len: 17
d_gene: .
abundance: many
v_gene: TRBV12-3/TRBV12-4
j_gene: TRBJ2-7

CDR3nt: TGTGCCAGCAGCTCACAACTAGCTCCCAGCACAGATACGCAGTATTTT
CDR3aa: CASSSQLAPSTDTQYF
len: 16
d_gene: .
abundance: few
v_gene: TRBV7-6
j_gene: TRBJ2-3

CDR3nt: TGTGCCAGCAATTCAATAGGGCAGGCGACGCGTGAGCAGTTCTTC
CDR3aa: CASNSIGQATREQFF
len: 15
d_gene: .
abundance: .
v_gene: TRBV6-2/TRBV6-3
j_gene: TRBJ2-1

CDR3nt: TGTGCCAGCAGCCTAATACTAGAGACCCAGTACTTC
CDR3aa: CASSLILETQYF
len: 12
d_gene: .
abundance: .
v_gene: TRBV7-2
j_gene: TRBJ2-5

CDR3nt: TGTGCCAGCAGCTGGAGCGGGTGGGGGACCCTCAATCAGCCCCAGCATTTT
CDR3aa: CASSWSGWGTLNQPQHF
len: 17
d_gene: .
abundance: few
v_gene: TRBV28
j_gene: TRBJ1-5

CDR3nt: TGCGCCAGCAGCTTGAGTTTTAGCGATGAGCAGTTCTTC
CDR3aa: CASSLSFSDEQFF
len: 13
d_gene: .
abundance: .
v_gene: TRBV5-1
j_gene: TRBJ2-1

CDR3nt: TGCGCCAGCAGCCAGGACGACAGGTCCCTTCTCGGCTACACCTTC
CDR3aa: CASSQDDRSLLGYTF
len: 15
d_gene: .
abundance: many
v_gene: TRBV4-1
j_gene: TRBJ1-2

CDR3nt: TGTGCCAGTTCGAACAGGGGTTACGAGCAGTACTTC
CDR3aa: CASSNRGYEQYF
len: 12
d_gene: TRBD1
abundance: many
v_gene: TRBV19
j_gene: TRBJ2-7

CDR3nt: TGTGCCAGCAAAGTCGACCTCCTCACAGATACGCAGTATTTT
CDR3aa: CASKVDLLTDTQYF
len: 14
d_gene: .
abundance: few
v_gene: TRBV2
j_gene: TRBJ2-3

CDR3nt: TGTGCCAGCAGTGACGGGCCAGGGAAGGGGGAGCAGTTCTTC
CDR3aa: CASSDGPGKGEQFF
len: 14
d_gene: .
abundance: many
v_gene: TRBV6-4
j_gene: TRBJ2-1

CDR3nt: TGTGCCAGCAGCTTATCCTCGGGACGGTTCTCCTACGAGCAGTACTTC
CDR3aa: CASSLSSGRFSYEQYF
len: 16
d_gene: .
abundance: many
v_gene: TRBV7-9
j_gene: TRBJ2-7

CDR3nt: TGTGCCAGCAGCTTAAACCGACAGGGCTACAATGAGCAGTTCTTC
CDR3aa: CASSLNRQGYNEQFF
len: 15
d_gene: TRBD1
abundance: few
v_gene: TRBV7-9
j_gene: TRBJ2-1